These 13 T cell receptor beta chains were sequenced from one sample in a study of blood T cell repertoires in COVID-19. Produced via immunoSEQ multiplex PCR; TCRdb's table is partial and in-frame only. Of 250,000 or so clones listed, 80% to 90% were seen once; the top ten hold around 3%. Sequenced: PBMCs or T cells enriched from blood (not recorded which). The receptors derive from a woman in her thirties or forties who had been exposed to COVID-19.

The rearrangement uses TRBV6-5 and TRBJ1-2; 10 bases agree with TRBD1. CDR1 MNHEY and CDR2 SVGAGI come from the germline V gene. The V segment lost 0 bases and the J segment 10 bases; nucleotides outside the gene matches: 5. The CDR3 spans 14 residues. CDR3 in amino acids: CASSYSGQGRVYTF. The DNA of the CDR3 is TGTGCCAGCAGTTACTCGGGACAGGGGCGGGTCTACACCTTC.

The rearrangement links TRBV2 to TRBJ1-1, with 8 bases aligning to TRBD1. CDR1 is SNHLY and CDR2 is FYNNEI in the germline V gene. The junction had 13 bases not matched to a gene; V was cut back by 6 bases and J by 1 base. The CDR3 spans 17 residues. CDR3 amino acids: CASSGFLGQGQNTEAFF. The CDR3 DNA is TGTGCCAGCAGCGGTTTCTTAGGACAGGGACAGAACACTGAAGCTTTCTTT.

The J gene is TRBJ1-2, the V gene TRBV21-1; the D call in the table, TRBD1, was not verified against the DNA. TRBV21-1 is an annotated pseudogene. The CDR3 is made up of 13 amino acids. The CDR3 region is CASLSYTDYGYTF. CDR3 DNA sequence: TGTGCCAGCCTTTCTTACACAGACTATGGCTACACCTTC.

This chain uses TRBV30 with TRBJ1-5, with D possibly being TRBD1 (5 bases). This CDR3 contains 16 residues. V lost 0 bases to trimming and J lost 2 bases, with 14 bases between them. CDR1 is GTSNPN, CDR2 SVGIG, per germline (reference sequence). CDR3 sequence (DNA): TGTGCCTGGAGTGTATTTGCAGGGTCGGGCAATCAGCCCCAGCATTTT. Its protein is CAWSVFAGSGNQPQHF.

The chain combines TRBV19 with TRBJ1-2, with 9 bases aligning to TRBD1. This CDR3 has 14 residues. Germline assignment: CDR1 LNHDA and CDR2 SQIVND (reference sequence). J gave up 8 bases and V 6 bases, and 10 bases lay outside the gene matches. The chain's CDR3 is CASRRQGETEGYTF. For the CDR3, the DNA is TGTGCCAGTAGGCGACAGGGGGAGACAGAAGGCTACACCTTC.

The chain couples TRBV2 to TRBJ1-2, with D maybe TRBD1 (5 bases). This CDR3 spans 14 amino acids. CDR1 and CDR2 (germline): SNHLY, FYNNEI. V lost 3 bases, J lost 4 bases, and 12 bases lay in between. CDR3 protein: CASSDYWGGYGYTF. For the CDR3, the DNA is TGTGCCAGCAGTGACTATTGGGGGGGCTATGGCTACACCTTC.

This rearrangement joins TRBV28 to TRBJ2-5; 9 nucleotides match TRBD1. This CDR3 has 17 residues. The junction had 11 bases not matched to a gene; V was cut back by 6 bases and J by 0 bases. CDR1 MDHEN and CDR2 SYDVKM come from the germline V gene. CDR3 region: CASRPFAGTGNQETQYF. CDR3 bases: TGTGCCAGCAGACCCTTTGCCGGGACAGGGAACCAAGAGACCCAGTACTTC.

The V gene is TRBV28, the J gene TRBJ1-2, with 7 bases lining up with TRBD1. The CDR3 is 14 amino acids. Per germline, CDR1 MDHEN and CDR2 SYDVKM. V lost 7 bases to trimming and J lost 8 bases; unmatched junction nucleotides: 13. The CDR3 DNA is TGTGCCAGCAACGGAGGGGGCGAGTCGAGGGGCTACACCTTC. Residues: CASNGGGESRGYTF.

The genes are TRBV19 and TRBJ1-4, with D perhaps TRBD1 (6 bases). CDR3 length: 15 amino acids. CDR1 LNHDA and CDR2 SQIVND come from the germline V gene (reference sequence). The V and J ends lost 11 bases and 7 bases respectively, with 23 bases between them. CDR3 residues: CAAREGGGTSEKLFF. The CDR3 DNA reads TGTGCCGCCCGAGAAGGGGGTGGCACTTCTGAAAAACTGTTTTTT.

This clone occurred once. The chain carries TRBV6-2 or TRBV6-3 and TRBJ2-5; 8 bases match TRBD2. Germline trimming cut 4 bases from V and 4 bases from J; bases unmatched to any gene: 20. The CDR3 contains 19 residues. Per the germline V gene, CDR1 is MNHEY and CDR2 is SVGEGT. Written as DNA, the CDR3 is TGTGCCAGCAGTTTGCCCCCTTACTTGGCGGGGGGTTCTTTAGAGACCCAGTACTTC. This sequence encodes CASSLPPYLAGGSLETQYF.

The CDR3 DNA sequence: TGTGCCAGCAACCCCGGGGGGGGATCGAACTATGGCTACACCTTC. As protein: CASNPGGGSNYGYTF. This chain links TRBV6-5 with TRBJ1-2, with a weak D call TRBD1 (5 bases). V was clipped by 7 bases and J by 2 bases, with 17 bases between them. The CDR3 totals 15 residues. CDR1 MNHEY and CDR2 SVGAGI come from the germline V gene.

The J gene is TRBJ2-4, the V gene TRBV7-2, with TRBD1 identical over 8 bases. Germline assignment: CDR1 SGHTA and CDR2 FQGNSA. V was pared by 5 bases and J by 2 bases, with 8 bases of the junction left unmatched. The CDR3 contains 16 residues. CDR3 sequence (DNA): TGTGCCAGCAGCCAAAATCGACAGGGGCCCAAAAACATTCAGTACTTC. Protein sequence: CASSQNRQGPKNIQYF.

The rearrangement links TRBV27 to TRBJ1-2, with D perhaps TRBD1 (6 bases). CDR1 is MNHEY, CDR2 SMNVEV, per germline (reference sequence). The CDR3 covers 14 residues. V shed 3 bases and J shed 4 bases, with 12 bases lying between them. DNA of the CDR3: TGTGCCAGCAGTTTCCGCAGGGGCATCTATGGCTACACCTTC. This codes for CASSFRRGIYGYTF.